This T cell receptor (beta chain) was sequenced during a study of blood T cell repertoires in COVID-19. Study as a whole: From T cells, B-cell-depleted T cells, or PBMCs came the material, which was cDNA or gDNA.

As handled by the study authors: Nucleated cell number was recorded as an estimate derived from reference gene primer amplification. TCRdb's table, derived via immunoSEQ multiplex PCR, lists solely in-frame clones and lacks some. For V, J and clone size, that table is used; D and trimming come from the DNA. The sample includes 300,000 to 450,000 clones, around 87% of them seen just once. The germline gives CDR1 SGHRS, CDR2 YFSETQ. The CDR3 has 14 amino acids. Trimming removed 4 bases from V and 7 bases from J, with 18 bases in between. The recovered donors of Cohort 3 showed two negative PCRs, clearance, or symptom resolution.

The chain joins TRBV5-1 to TRBJ2-7; D is possibly TRBD1 (7 bases). The sample consisted of PBMCs or T cells enriched from blood (not recorded which). The receptor's source is a young man who had recovered from COVID-19. CDR3 bases: TGCGCCAGCAGCGGCTCCAGGGGGGTAGGGGAGCAGTACTTC. Residues: CASSGSRGVGEQYF. Based on the CDR3 plus reference TRBV5-1 and TRBJ2-7, the full variable domain is KAGVTQTPRYLIKTRGQQVTLSCSPISGHRSVSWYQQTPGQGLQFLFEYFSETQRNKGNFPGRFSGRQFSNSRSEMNVSTLELGDSALYLCASSGSRGVGEQYFGPGTRLTVT.